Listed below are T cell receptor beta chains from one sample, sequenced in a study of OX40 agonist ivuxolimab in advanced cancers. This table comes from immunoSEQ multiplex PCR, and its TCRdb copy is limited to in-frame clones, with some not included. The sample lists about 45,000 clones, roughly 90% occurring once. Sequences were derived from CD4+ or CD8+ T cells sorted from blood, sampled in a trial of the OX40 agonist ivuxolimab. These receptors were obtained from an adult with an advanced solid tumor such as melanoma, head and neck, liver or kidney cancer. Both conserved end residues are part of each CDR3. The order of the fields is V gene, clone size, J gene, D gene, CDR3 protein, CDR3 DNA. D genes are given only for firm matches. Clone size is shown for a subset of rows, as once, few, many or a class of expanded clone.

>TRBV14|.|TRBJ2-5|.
CASSQDLEGRETQYF
TGTGCCAGCAGCCAAGATCTGGAGGGCCGGGAGACCCAGTACTTC
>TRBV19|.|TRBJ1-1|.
CAGPEGGTEAFF
TGTGCCGGACCCGAGGGAGGTACTGAAGCTTTCTTT
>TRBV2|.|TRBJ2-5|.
CASSEEPVETQYF
TGTGCCAGCAGTGAAGAACCGGTAGAGACCCAGTACTTC
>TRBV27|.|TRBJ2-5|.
CASSGVRGQETQYF
TGTGCCAGCTCTGGGGTGCGGGGCCAAGAGACCCAGTACTTC
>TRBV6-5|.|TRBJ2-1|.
CASSQTYNEQFF
TGTGCCAGCAGCCAAACATACAATGAGCAGTTCTTC
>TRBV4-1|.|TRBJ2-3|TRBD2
CASSQGASGRRGDTQYF
TGCGCCAGCAGCCAAGGGGCCAGCGGGAGGAGAGGCGATACGCAGTATTTT
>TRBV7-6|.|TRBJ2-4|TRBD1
CASSYRDRVPLAKNIQYF
TGTGCCAGCAGCTATCGGGACAGGGTACCTCTAGCCAAAAACATTCAGTACTTC
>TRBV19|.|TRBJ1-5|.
CASRGSNQPQHF
TGTGCCAGTAGGGGTTCCAATCAGCCCCAGCATTTT
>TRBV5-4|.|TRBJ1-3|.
CASSHNGDTIYF
TGTGCCAGCAGCCACAACGGAGACACCATATATTTT
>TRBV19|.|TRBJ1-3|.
CASRQGNTIYF
TGTGCCAGTAGGCAAGGAAACACCATATATTTT
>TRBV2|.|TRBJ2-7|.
CASGMAGFEQYF
TGTGCCAGTGGCATGGCGGGTTTCGAGCAGTACTTC
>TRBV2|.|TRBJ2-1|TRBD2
CALLAGGPYNEQFF
TGTGCCCTTCTAGCGGGAGGCCCGTACAATGAGCAGTTCTTC
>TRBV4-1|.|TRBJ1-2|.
CASRTGFNGYTF
TGCGCCAGCAGGACGGGTTTTAATGGCTACACCTTC
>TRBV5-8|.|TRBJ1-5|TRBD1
CASSLGWDSNQPQHF
TGTGCCAGCAGCCTTGGGTGGGACAGTAATCAGCCCCAGCATTTT
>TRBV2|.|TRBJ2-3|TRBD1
CASLYRGIAQYF
TGTGCCAGCTTATACAGGGGGATTGCGCAGTATTTT
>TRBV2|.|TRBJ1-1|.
CASRARGIEAFF
TGTGCCAGCCGGGCGAGGGGGATTGAAGCTTTCTTT
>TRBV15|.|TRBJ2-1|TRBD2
CATSRERDFYNEQFF
TGTGCCACCAGTCGTGAGCGGGACTTTTACAATGAGCAGTTCTTC
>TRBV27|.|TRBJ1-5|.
CASSTTAPSNQPQHF
TGTGCCAGCAGTACCACAGCCCCTAGCAATCAGCCCCAGCATTTT
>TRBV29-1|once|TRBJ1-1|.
CSVEVGENTEAFF
TGCAGCGTTGAGGTAGGAGAGAACACTGAAGCTTTCTTT
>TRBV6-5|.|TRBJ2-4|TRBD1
CASSYRGQWIQYF
TGTGCCAGCAGTTACAGGGGGCAGTGGATTCAGTACTTC
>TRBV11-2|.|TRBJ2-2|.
CASSLRRGTGELFF
TGTGCCAGCAGCTTGAGACGGGGTACCGGGGAGCTGTTTTTT
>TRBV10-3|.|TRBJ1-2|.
CATGEGGYTF
TGTGCCACCGGGGAGGGTGGCTACACCTTC
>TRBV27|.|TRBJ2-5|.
CASSLSSRLQETQYF
TGTGCCAGCAGTTTATCGAGTCGGCTCCAAGAGACCCAGTACTTC
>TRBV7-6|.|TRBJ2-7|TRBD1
CASSPWTGPYEQYF
TGTGCCAGCAGCCCGTGGACAGGACCCTACGAGCAGTACTTC
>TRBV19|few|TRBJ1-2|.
CASTAVGDNYGYTF
TGTGCCAGTACCGCGGTAGGGGATAACTATGGCTACACCTTC
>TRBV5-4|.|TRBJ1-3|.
CASSLEGEGTGNTIYF
TGTGCCAGCAGCTTGGAAGGTGAAGGGACTGGAAACACCATATATTTT
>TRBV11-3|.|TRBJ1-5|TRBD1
CASSLERTGGNQPQHF
TGTGCTAGCAGCTTAGAACGGACAGGGGGTAATCAGCCCCAGCATTTT
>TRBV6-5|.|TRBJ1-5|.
CASSYSAGIQPQHF
TGTGCCAGCAGTTACTCTGCAGGAATTCAGCCCCAGCATTTT
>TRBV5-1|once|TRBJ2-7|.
CASSLDSGSSYEQYF
TGCGCCAGCAGCTTGGATAGCGGCAGCTCCTACGAGCAGTACTTC
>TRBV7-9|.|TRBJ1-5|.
CASSSGTVSNQPQHF
TGTGCCAGCAGCTCCGGGACGGTGAGCAATCAGCCCCAGCATTTT
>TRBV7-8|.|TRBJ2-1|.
CASSCGTHPAGQFF
TGTGCCAGCTCCTGCGGGACCCACCCCGCTGGGCAGTTCTTC
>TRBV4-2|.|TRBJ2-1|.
CASSYATPSSYNEQFF
TGTGCCAGCAGCTACGCGACACCGAGCTCCTACAATGAGCAGTTCTTC
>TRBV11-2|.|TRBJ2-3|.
CASSLLGLDTQYF
TGTGCCAGCAGCTTACTAGGGTTAGATACGCAGTATTTT
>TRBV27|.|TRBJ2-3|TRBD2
CASSSRSGATSTDTQYF
TGTGCCAGCAGTTCCCGTAGCGGGGCCACTAGCACAGATACGCAGTATTTT
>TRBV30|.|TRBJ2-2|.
CAWREGTGELFF
TGTGCCTGGAGGGAAGGGACCGGGGAGCTGTTTTTT
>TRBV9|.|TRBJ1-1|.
CASSGGGNTEAFF
TGTGCCAGCAGCGGCGGGGGGAACACTGAAGCTTTCTTT
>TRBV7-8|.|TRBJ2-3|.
CASKAEADTQYF
TGTGCCAGCAAGGCAGAAGCAGATACGCAGTATTTT
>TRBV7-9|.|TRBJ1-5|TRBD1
CASSSSRTGGVQPQHF
TGTGCCAGCAGCTCGAGCCGGACAGGGGGCGTCCAGCCCCAGCATTTT
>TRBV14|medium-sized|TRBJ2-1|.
CASSQEWDLDEQFF
TGTGCCAGCAGCCAAGAGTGGGACTTGGACGAGCAGTTCTTC
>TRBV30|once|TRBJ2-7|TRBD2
CAWRSAGEDEQYF
TGTGCCTGGAGGTCAGCGGGAGAGGACGAGCAGTACTTC
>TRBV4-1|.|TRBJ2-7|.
CASSKGGLYEQYF
TGCGCCAGCAGCAAGGGGGGGCTCTACGAGCAGTACTTC
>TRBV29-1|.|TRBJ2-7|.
CSVVGGTHSYEQYF
TGCAGCGTTGTTGGAGGGACTCACTCCTACGAGCAGTACTTC
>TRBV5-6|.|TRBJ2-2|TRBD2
CASSPSGENTGELFF
TGTGCCAGCAGCCCCAGCGGGGAAAACACCGGGGAGCTGTTTTTT
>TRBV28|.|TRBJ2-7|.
CASSLNWSSYEQYF
TGTGCCAGCAGTTTAAACTGGAGCTCCTACGAGCAGTACTTC
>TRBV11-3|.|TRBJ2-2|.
CASSFRRGAGTGELFF
TGTGCCAGCAGCTTCCGAAGGGGCGCGGGGACCGGGGAGCTGTTTTTT
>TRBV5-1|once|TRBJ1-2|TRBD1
CASSSTPGQGYGYTF
TGCGCCAGCAGCTCGACCCCGGGACAGGGCTATGGCTACACCTTC
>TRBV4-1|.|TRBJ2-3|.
CASSQERGGLTDTQYF
TGCGCCAGCAGCCAAGAGAGGGGAGGCCTCACAGATACGCAGTATTTT
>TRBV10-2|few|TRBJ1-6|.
CASSERGSPLHF
TGCGCCAGCAGTGAACGGGGGTCACCCCTCCACTTT